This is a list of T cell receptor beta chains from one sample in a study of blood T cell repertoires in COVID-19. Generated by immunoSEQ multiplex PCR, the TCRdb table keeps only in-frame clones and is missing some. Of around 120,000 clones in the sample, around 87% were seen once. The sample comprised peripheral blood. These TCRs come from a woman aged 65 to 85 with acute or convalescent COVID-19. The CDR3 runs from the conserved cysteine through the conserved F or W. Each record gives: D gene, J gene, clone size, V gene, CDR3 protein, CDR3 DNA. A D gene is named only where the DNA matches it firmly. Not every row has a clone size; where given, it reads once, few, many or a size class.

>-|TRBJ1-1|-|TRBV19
CASSISTENTEAFF
TGTGCCAGTAGTATATCGACAGAGAACACTGAAGCTTTCTTT
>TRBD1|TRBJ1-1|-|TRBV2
CASSGQGGDTEAFF
TGTGCCAGCAGTGGTCAGGGGGGAGACACTGAAGCTTTCTTT
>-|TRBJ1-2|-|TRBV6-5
CASRRSQGFGYGYTF
TGTGCCAGCAGGCGGTCACAGGGCTTTGGGTATGGCTACACCTTC
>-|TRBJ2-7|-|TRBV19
CASSIDSGFTEQYF
TGTGCCAGTAGTATAGACTCAGGGTTTACTGAGCAGTACTTC
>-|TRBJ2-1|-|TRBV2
CASTQQGNEQFF
TGTGCCAGCACCCAACAGGGCAATGAGCAGTTCTTC
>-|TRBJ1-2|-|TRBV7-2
CASSRGLLGGYTF
TGTGCCAGCAGCCGAGGGTTACTGGGCGGCTACACCTTC
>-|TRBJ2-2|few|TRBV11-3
CASSLTRFTGELFF
TGTGCCAGCAGCTTAACCAGGTTCACCGGGGAGCTGTTTTTT
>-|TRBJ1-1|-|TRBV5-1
CASSSGNPNTEAFF
TGCGCCAGCAGCTCCGGGAACCCGAACACTGAAGCTTTCTTT
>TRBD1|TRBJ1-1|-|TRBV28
CASSPSIPTGSGNTEAFF
TGTGCCAGCAGTCCCTCCATCCCGACAGGGTCGGGGAACACTGAAGCTTTCTTT
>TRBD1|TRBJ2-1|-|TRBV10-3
CAITSGQGDNEQFF
TGTGCCATCACTTCGGGACAGGGGGACAATGAGCAGTTCTTC
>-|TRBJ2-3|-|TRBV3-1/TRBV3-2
CASSQELAHSWQYF
TGTGCCAGCAGCCAAGAGCTAGCCCACAGTTGGCAGTATTTT
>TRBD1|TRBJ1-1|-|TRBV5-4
CASSLETGQTEAFF
TGTGCCAGCAGCCTGGAGACAGGGCAGACTGAAGCTTTCTTT
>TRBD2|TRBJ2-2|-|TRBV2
CASGLAGYGELFF
TGTGCCAGCGGACTAGCGGGGTACGGGGAGCTGTTTTTT
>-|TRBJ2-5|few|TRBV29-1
CSVVTKEETQYF
TGCAGCGTCGTAACAAAGGAGGAGACCCAGTACTTC
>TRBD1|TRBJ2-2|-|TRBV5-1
CASSSGTGNTGELFF
TGCGCCAGCAGCTCCGGGACAGGGAACACCGGGGAGCTGTTTTTT
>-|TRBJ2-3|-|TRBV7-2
CASSFYTDTQYF
TGTGCCAGCAGCTTCTACACAGATACGCAGTATTTT
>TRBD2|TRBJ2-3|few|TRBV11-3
CASSQGLGRGGTDTQYF
TGTGCCAGCAGCCAGGGACTCGGGCGGGGGGGCACCGATACGCAGTATTTT
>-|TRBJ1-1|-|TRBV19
CASGRKGRGNEAFF
TGTGCCAGCGGCCGGAAGGGCAGAGGGAATGAAGCTTTCTTT
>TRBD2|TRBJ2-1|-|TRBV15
CATREGLAGDEQFF
TGTGCCACCAGGGAAGGACTAGCAGGCGATGAGCAGTTCTTC
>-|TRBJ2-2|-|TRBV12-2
CAQKRGFGTGELFF
TGTGCTCAAAAGAGGGGGTTTGGAACCGGGGAGCTGTTTTTT
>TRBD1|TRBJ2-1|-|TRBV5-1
CASSLGQAHLEQFF
TGCGCCAGCAGCCTCGGACAGGCCCATCTTGAGCAGTTCTTC
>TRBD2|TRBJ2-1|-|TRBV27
CASSPLAGGAMNYNEQFF
TGTGCCAGCAGCCCACTAGCGGGGGGGGCCATGAACTACAATGAGCAGTTCTTC
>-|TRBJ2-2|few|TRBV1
CTSSHPASAANTGELFF
TGCACCAGCAGCCACCCAGCCAGCGCAGCGAACACCGGGGAGCTGTTTTTT
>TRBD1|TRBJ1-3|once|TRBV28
CASSNPQGSGNTIYF
TGTGCCAGCAGTAACCCACAGGGGTCTGGAAACACCATATATTTT
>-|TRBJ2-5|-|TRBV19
CASSVGQSQETQYF
TGTGCCAGTAGTGTCGGACAGAGCCAAGAGACCCAGTACTTC
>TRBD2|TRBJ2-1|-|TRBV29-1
CSDGLAGNNEQFF
TGCAGCGATGGACTAGCGGGTAACAATGAGCAGTTCTTC
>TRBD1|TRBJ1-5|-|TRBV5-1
CASRLHPGGTGGNQPQHF
TGCGCCAGCAGACTTCATCCAGGGGGGACAGGGGGCAATCAGCCCCAGCATTTT
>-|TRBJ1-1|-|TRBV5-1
CASSLVGAMNTEAFF
TGCGCCAGCAGCTTGGTCGGAGCTATGAACACTGAAGCTTTCTTT
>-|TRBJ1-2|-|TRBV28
CASTTPTVNYGYTF
TGTGCCAGCACAACCCCGACAGTAAACTATGGCTACACCTTC
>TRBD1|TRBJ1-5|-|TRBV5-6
CASSPRTGRGNQPQHF
TGTGCCAGCAGCCCACGGACAGGGCGAGGCAATCAGCCCCAGCATTTT
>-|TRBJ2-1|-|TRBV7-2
CASRGVGINEQFF
TGTGCCAGCAGGGGAGTAGGGATCAATGAGCAGTTCTTC
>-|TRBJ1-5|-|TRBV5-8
CASSLGQSSNQPQHF
TGTGCCAGCAGCTTAGGACAGAGTAGCAATCAGCCCCAGCATTTT
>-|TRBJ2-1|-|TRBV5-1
CASSLGSYNEQFF
TGCGCCAGCAGCCTCGGTTCCTACAATGAGCAGTTCTTC
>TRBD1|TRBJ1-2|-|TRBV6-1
CASSEAQQGRYSSYGYTF
TGTGCCAGCAGTGAAGCGCAACAGGGGCGGTATTCCTCCTATGGCTACACCTTC
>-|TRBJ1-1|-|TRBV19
CASIRTNTEAFF
TGTGCCAGTATAAGGACAAACACTGAAGCTTTCTTT
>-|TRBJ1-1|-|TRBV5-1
CASSAGWNTEAFF
TGCGCCAGCAGCGCGGGATGGAACACTGAAGCTTTCTTT
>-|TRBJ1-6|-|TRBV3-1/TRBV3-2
CASSQETGFNSPLHF
TGTGCCAGCAGCCAGGAGACAGGATTTAATTCACCCCTCCACTTT
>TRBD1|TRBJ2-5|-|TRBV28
CAIQKGQGRSETQYF
TGTGCCATCCAGAAGGGACAGGGGAGATCGGAGACCCAGTACTTC
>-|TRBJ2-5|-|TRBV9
CASSVAGGGFTKNQETQYF
TGTGCCAGCAGCGTAGCGGGCGGAGGATTCACAAAAAACCAAGAGACCCAGTACTTC
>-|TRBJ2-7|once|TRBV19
CASSVRDYVNEQYF
TGTGCCAGTAGTGTCCGGGATTATGTCAACGAGCAGTACTTC
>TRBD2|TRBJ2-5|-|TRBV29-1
CSVEEASGEETQYF
TGCAGCGTTGAAGAAGCTAGCGGGGAAGAGACCCAGTACTTC
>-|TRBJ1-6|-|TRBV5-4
CASSWGESSYNSPLHF
TGTGCCAGCAGCTGGGGGGAGAGCTCCTATAATTCACCCCTCCACTTT
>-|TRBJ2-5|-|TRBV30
CAWSVGSTETQYF
TGTGCCTGGAGTGTTGGTAGTACGGAGACCCAGTACTTC
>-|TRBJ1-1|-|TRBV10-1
CASSESRGDARSFF
TGCGCCAGCAGTGAGTCCAGGGGCGACGCGAGGAGTTTCTTT
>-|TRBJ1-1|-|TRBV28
CASTFSGAEAFF
TGTGCCAGCACCTTTTCGGGGGCTGAAGCTTTCTTT
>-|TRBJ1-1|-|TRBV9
CASSVAGLGTEAFF
TGTGCCAGCAGCGTAGCAGGGTTGGGCACTGAAGCTTTCTTT
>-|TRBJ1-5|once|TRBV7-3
CASSFGSNQPQHF
TGTGCCAGCAGCTTCGGTAGCAATCAGCCCCAGCATTTT
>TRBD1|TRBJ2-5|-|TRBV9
CASSARTGMETQYF
TGTGCCAGCAGCGCAAGGACAGGGATGGAGACCCAGTACTTC
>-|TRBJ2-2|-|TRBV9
CASSPSSGGSGELFF
TGTGCCAGCAGCCCAAGCAGTGGAGGGAGCGGGGAGCTGTTTTTT
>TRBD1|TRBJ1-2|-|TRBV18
CASAIQGAGNYGYTF
TGTGCCAGCGCGATCCAGGGGGCGGGGAACTATGGCTACACCTTC
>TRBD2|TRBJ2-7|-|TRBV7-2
CASSLDPGLYEQYF
TGTGCCAGCAGCTTAGACCCGGGACTATACGAGCAGTACTTC
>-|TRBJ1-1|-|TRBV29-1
CSGLGTLNTEAFF
TGCAGCGGTCTTGGGACACTGAACACTGAAGCTTTCTTT
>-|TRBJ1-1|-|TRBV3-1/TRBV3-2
CASSQNSNTEAFF
TGTGCCAGCAGCCAAAACAGTAACACTGAAGCTTTCTTT
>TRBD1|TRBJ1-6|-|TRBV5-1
CASSPRTGDNSPLHF
TGCGCCAGCAGCCCGAGGACAGGGGATAATTCACCCCTCCACTTT
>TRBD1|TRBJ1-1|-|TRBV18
CASSSRQGPNTEAFF
TGTGCCAGCTCATCCAGACAGGGGCCAAACACTGAAGCTTTCTTT
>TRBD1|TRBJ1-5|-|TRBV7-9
CASSGQGDQPQHF
TGTGCCAGCAGCGGACAGGGAGATCAGCCCCAGCATTTT
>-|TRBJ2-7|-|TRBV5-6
CASSRGSAYEQYF
TGTGCCAGCAGCAGGGGGTCCGCCTACGAGCAGTACTTC